Each of the 28 T cell receptor beta chains below was sequenced from the same sample in a study of blood T cell repertoires in COVID-19. Clones were sequenced by immunoSEQ multiplex PCR, and TCRdb holds only the in-frame ones, with some missing. Counted here are fewer than 300,000 clones, about 89% occurring once; the ten biggest clones make up about 10%. Sequencing input: peripheral blood. These TCRs come from a man aged 35 to 55 who had recovered from COVID-19.

This clone was seen a single time. This chain joins TRBV15 and TRBJ2-6; possible D gene TRBD2, 5 bases. CDR1 LNHNV and CDR2 YYDKDF come from the germline V gene (reference sequence). Trimming took 0 bases from V and 2 from J, leaving 11 bases between them. This CDR3 comprises 17 residues. Here the CDR3 DNA reads TGTGCCACCAGCAGAGATGTCCGGGGTGCTGGGGCCAACGTCCTGACTTTC. This sequence encodes CATSRDVRGAGANVLTF.

The CDR3 nucleotides read TGTGCCAGCAGCGTAGGCGCCGGGGGGGCCACAACCATTAATACGCAGTATTTT. Its protein is CASSVGAGGATTINTQYF. The genes are TRBV9 and TRBJ2-3; 8 bases are shared with TRBD2. The length of the CDR3 is 18 residues. Germline loops: CDR1 SGDLS, CDR2 YYNGEE. J gave up 7 bases and V 0 bases, and 16 bases lay outside the gene matches.

The rearrangement joins TRBV7-8 to TRBJ2-2; 8 nucleotides agree with TRBD1. Germline assignment: CDR1 SGHVS and CDR2 FQNEAQ. Losses at the gene ends were 4 bases for V and 4 bases for J; bases not matched to a gene: 2. The CDR3 spans 14 residues. The CDR3 bases are TGTGCCAGCAGCTCCGGACAGGGCACCGGGGAGCTGTTTTTT. Its translation: CASSSGQGTGELFF.

This clone was seen a few times. This sequence joins TRBV4-3 and TRBJ1-1; D unresolved. The CDR3 totals 16 residues. V gave up 1 base and J gave up 6 bases, with 18 bases separating them. CDR1 LGHNA and CDR2 YSLEER come from the germline V gene. The CDR3 DNA reads as TGCGCCAGCAGCCAAGGCCTAGTGGTCTCGAGCCCTGAAGCTTTCTTT. The encoded protein is CASSQGLVVSSPEAFF.

In regard to this clone: Within the sample, other DNA sequences also encode this same CDR3. The chain carries TRBV20-1 and TRBJ2-2; no reliable D call. The CDR3 spans 14 residues. V was clipped by 6 bases and J by 0 bases, with 11 bases between them. CDR1 and CDR2 (germline): DFQATT, SNEGSKA (reference sequence). CDR3 protein: CSASRLANTGELFF. Here the CDR3 DNA reads TGCAGTGCCAGTCGGCTAGCGAACACCGGGGAGCTGTTTTTT.

This clone was observed once. The V call is TRBV29-1, the J call TRBJ2-7, with 11 bases that match TRBD2. Germline trimming cut 6 bases from V and 3 bases from J; bases unmatched to any gene: 7. The CDR3 contains 14 residues. The V gene's germline CDR1 is SQVTM and CDR2 ANQGSEA. The CDR3 region has the DNA TGCAGCGTCGAACTAGCGGGAGTGAACTACGAGCAGTACTTC. It codes for CSVELAGVNYEQYF.

The genes are TRBV3-1 (or the pseudogene TRBV3-2) and TRBJ2-5; the match to TRBD2 covers 16 bases. After removal of 2 bases from V and 4 bases from J, the junction contained 7 bases not matched to a gene. This CDR3 contains 18 residues. Germline lookup yields CDR1 LGHDT and CDR2 YNNKEL (reference sequence). In DNA, the CDR3 is TGTGCCAGCAGCCAACTAGGGACTAGCGGGGGGGCCCGAGAGACCCAGTACTTC. Encoded protein: CASSQLGTSGGARETQYF.

The chain employs TRBV2 and TRBJ2-2; 9 nucleotides line up with TRBD1. The CDR3 totals 20 residues. Germline assignment: CDR1 SNHLY and CDR2 FYNNEI. The junction had 16 bases not matched to a gene; V was cut back by 0 bases and J by 5 bases. In DNA form, the CDR3 reads TGTGCCAGCAGTGAAGCGCTTCCCCTCACCGGGACAGGGAGGACCGGGGAGCTGTTTTTT. Translation gives CASSEALPLTGTGRTGELFF. Full variable domain (outside the CDR3, taken from reference TRBV2 and TRBJ2-2): EPEVTQTPSHQVTQMGQEVILRCVPISNHLYFYWYRQILGQKVEFLVSFYNNEISEKSEIFDDQFSVERPDGSNFTLKIRSTKLEDSAMYFCASSEALPLTGTGRTGELFFGEGSRLTVL.

This clone appeared a few times. V gene TRBV5-4 combines with J gene TRBJ2-4; D ambiguous. Germline V gives CDR1 SGHNT, CDR2 YYREEE (reference sequence). V dropped 2 bases and J dropped 7 bases, with 13 bases sitting between them. The CDR3 consists of 14 residues. The CDR3 DNA sequence: TGTGCCAGCAGCTTTGGCCCGCTAGTGAACATTCAGTACTTC. As protein: CASSFGPLVNIQYF.

The V and J genes are TRBV6-2 or TRBV6-3 and TRBJ2-3, with 8 bases matching TRBD2. The V gene's germline CDR1 is MNHEY and CDR2 SVGEGT. CDR3 length: 14 amino acids. J lost 2 bases, V lost 6 bases, and 4 bases had no gene match. CDR3 in DNA: TGTGCCAGCAGCTTAGCGGGAATCACAGATACGCAGTATTTT. It specifies CASSLAGITDTQYF.

Only one count was recorded for this clone. The gene calls are TRBV27 and TRBJ2-5, with TRBD1 identical over 8 bases. The CDR3 length is 13 residues. V gave up 10 bases and J gave up 5 bases; unmatched junction bases: 9. The germline CDR1 and CDR2 sequences are MNHEY and SMNVEV (reference sequence). CDR3 in DNA: TGTGCCACCGCGGAGAACAGGGGGGAGACCCAGTACTTC. This encodes CATAENRGETQYF.

This clone appeared once. The V gene is TRBV9, the J gene TRBJ2-3; 10 positions match TRBD2. Unmatched junction bases numbered 9, after V lost 5 bases and J lost 6 bases. The V gene's germline CDR1 is SGDLS and CDR2 YYNGEE. This CDR3 has 15 residues. CDR3 DNA sequence: TGTGCCAGCAGTGGGAGCGGGAGGGGAGGGGATACGCAGTATTTT. Translating it yields CASSGSGRGGDTQYF.

This clone occurred a few times. V and J are TRBV7-2 and TRBJ1-5; no clear D. Germline values: CDR1 SGHTA, CDR2 FQGNSA. V lost 3 bases to trimming and J lost 2 bases, with 11 bases between them. This CDR3 has 15 amino acids. CDR3 in amino acids: CASSFLVGGNQPQHF. In DNA form, the CDR3 reads TGTGCCAGCAGCTTCTTGGTCGGGGGCAATCAGCCCCAGCATTTT.

The V call is TRBV18, the J call TRBJ2-3; weak D call: TRBD2 (5 bases). The CDR3 has 15 amino acids. Germline V lookup: CDR1 KGHSH, CDR2 LQKENI. The V end was cut by 1 base, the J end by 1 base, with 9 bases between. This CDR3 is CASSPQLARTDTQYF. The DNA of the CDR3 is TGTGCCAGCTCACCACAATTAGCGCGCACAGATACGCAGTATTTT.

The J gene is TRBJ2-7, the V gene TRBV21-1; no DNA check was done on the table's D call, TRBD1. TRBV21-1 is annotated as a pseudogene. The CDR3 loop spans 12 amino acids. DNA for the CDR3: TGTGCCAGCAGGCGACAGGGGTGGGAGCAGTACTTC. This codes for CASRRQGWEQYF.

The V gene is TRBV4-2, the J gene TRBJ2-6; 9 nucleotides line up with TRBD1. The ends lost 1 base at V and 1 base at J; junction bases unmatched: 2. CDR1 is LGHNA, CDR2 YNFKEQ, per germline. CDR3 length: 17 residues. CDR3 loop: CASSQVGTGSGANVLTF. The CDR3 region has the DNA TGTGCCAGCAGCCAAGTGGGGACAGGGTCTGGGGCCAACGTCCTGACTTTC.

The chain joins TRBV11-2 to TRBJ2-7; 7 positions agree with TRBD1. After removal of 1 base from V and 0 bases from J, the junction contained 9 bases not matched to a gene. CDR1 and CDR2 from the germline V gene are SGHAT and FQNNGV. This CDR3 is built from 17 residues. CDR3 sequence (DNA): TGTGCCAGCAGCTTAGGGGGCTACCGGGACAGCTCCTACGAGCAGTACTTC. Translation gives CASSLGGYRDSSYEQYF.

The V gene is TRBV7-2, the J gene TRBJ2-7; 13 bases line up with TRBD2. CDR1 is SGHTA and CDR2 is FQGNSA in the germline V gene. With V trimmed by 5 bases and J by 7 bases, 8 bases remained unmatched. This CDR3 is built from 15 residues. The DNA of the CDR3 is TGTGCCAGCAGCGCCAGACTAGCGGGAGGAGGTGAGCAGTACTTC. Its protein product is CASSARLAGGGEQYF.

The rearrangement uses TRBV7-2 and TRBJ1-2; possible D gene TRBD1, 5 bases. The V and J ends lost 5 bases and 0 bases respectively, with 13 bases between them. Per the germline V gene, CDR1 is SGHTA and CDR2 is FQGNSA. The CDR3 contains 15 residues. The CDR3 spells CASSPTGATNYGYTF. The CDR3, as DNA: TGTGCCAGCAGCCCAACAGGAGCGACTAACTATGGCTACACCTTC.

The chain employs TRBV11-2 and TRBJ2-1; TRBD1 is a possible D gene (5 bases). There are 14 residues in the CDR3. The V gene lost 2 bases and the J gene lost 6 bases, with 11 bases spanning the gap. The germline V gene encodes CDR1 SGHAT and CDR2 FQNNGV. Here the CDR3 reads CASSLLGVRNEQFF. The CDR3 region has the DNA TGTGCCAGCAGCTTATTAGGGGTCCGCAATGAGCAGTTCTTC. The full variable domain, with the rest looked up from reference TRBV11-2 and TRBJ2-1, is EAGVAQSPRYKIIEKRQSVAFWCNPISGHATLYWYQQILGQGPKLLIQFQNNGVVDDSQLPKDRFSAERLKGVDSTLKIQPAKLEDSAVYLCASSLLGVRNEQFFGPGTRLTVL.

The genes are TRBV19 and TRBJ1-2; no firm D call. CDR3 length: 14 residues. CDR1 is LNHDA, CDR2 SQIVND, per germline (reference sequence). Trimming removed 2 bases from V and 4 bases from J, with 11 bases in between. CDR3 amino acids: CASSILDSPYGYTF. Written as DNA, the CDR3 is TGTGCCAGTAGTATACTGGACTCTCCCTATGGCTACACCTTC. The complete variable domain, with remaining parts taken from reference TRBV19 and TRBJ1-2, reads DGGITQSPKYLFRKEGQNVTLSCEQNLNHDAMYWYRQDPGQGLRLIYYSQIVNDFQKGDIAEGYSVSREKKESFPLTVTSAQKNPTAFYLCASSILDSPYGYTFGSGTRLTVV.

This clone came up a few times. This chain uses TRBV11-2 with TRBJ2-5; 10 bases fit TRBD1. This CDR3 is 15 amino acids long. V was pared by 4 bases and J by 4 bases, with 6 bases of the junction left unmatched. From germline, CDR1 is SGHAT and CDR2 FQNNGV. The CDR3 coding sequence is TGTGCCAGCAGCTCTGGGACAGGGGTGCGAGAGACCCAGTACTTC. Amino acids: CASSSGTGVRETQYF.

The DNA of the CDR3 is TGCGCCAGCAGTCTCTTAGCGGGGGGGCCGTTAGATACGCAGTATTTT. Protein: CASSLLAGGPLDTQYF. The chain couples TRBV10-2 to TRBJ2-3; 11 bases are a match to TRBD2. Germline CDR1 reads WSHSY; CDR2 reads SAAADI. The J segment lost 5 bases and the V segment lost 5 bases, leaving 9 bases of the junction unmatched. The CDR3 sequence is 16 residues long.

The count of this clone is one. V usage is TRBV10-2 and J usage is TRBJ2-3, with D hard to call. V was cut by 4 bases and J by 10 bases, with 6 bases left in between. This CDR3 contains 10 residues. From germline, CDR1 is WSHSY and CDR2 SAAADI. CDR3 sequence reads: CASSGPAQYF. The CDR3 bases are TGCGCCAGCAGTGGGCCTGCGCAGTATTTT.

The rearrangement joins TRBV12-3 or TRBV12-4 to TRBJ1-5; 7 bases line up with TRBD1. The V segment lost 6 bases and the J segment 8 bases; nucleotides outside the gene matches: 7. This CDR3 comprises 13 residues. CDR3 loop: CASRRTGPEPQHF. DNA for the CDR3: TGTGCCAGCAGGAGGACAGGCCCGGAGCCCCAGCATTTT.

This clone has a single count. The gene calls are TRBV29-1 and TRBJ2-7; 9 nucleotides agree with TRBD1. The CDR3 covers 13 residues. Germline V gene data show CDR1 as SQVTM and CDR2 as ANQGSEA. Trimming at V came to 5 bases and at J to 3 bases, leaving 5 bases not matched to a gene. The CDR3 region has the DNA TGCAGCGTTTCCGGGACAGGGAGCTACGAGCAGTACTTC. Translated, it gives CSVSGTGSYEQYF.

The genes are TRBV12-5 and TRBJ2-2; D perhaps matches TRBD2 (6 bases). Trimming stripped 6 bases from V and 2 bases from J, with 16 bases between. The germline V gene has CDR1 LGHNT and CDR2 FRNRAP. The CDR3 runs 16 residues. The CDR3 nucleotides read TGTGCTAGTGGACCCACACGGGGGACCAACACCGGGGAGCTGTTTTTT. Its translation: CASGPTRGTNTGELFF.

J is TRBJ1-4 and V is TRBV6-5; 7 nucleotides match TRBD1. Germline values: CDR1 MNHEY, CDR2 SVGAGI. Losses at the gene ends were 0 bases for V and 7 bases for J; bases not matched to a gene: 5. The CDR3 runs 15 residues. The CDR3 DNA follows: TGTGCCAGCAGTTACTCGGGGGGACAGCTTGAAAAACTGTTTTTT. As protein: CASSYSGGQLEKLFF.